This paragraph reports one T cell receptor (beta chain). Its antigen remains unknown. Use of 60 Vbeta and 13 Jbeta primers characterized the PCR. The data were produced by immunoSEQ multiplex PCR, yet TCRdb's version contains in-frame clones alone and is incomplete. The sample holds roughly 170,000 clones, about three quarters seen once. These data belong to a study of cytomegalovirus exposure and HLA in healthy donors. The study's findings and limits: Evidence from a later analysis indicated that most CMV-associated TCR beta chains looked HLA-restricted.

CDR1 SQVTM and CDR2 ANQGSEA come from the germline V gene. V shed 4 bases and J shed 2 bases, with 6 bases lying between them. CDR3 size: 13 residues. This clonotype was sampled from a girl aged 5 to 17 in good health and CMV-seronegative. Sequenced sample: PBMCs. The chain recombines TRBV29-1 with TRBJ1-6; no firm D call. The CDR3 loop is CSVGEAYNSPLHF. The CDR3 nucleotides are TGCAGCGTTGGCGAAGCCTATAATTCACCCCTCCACTTT.